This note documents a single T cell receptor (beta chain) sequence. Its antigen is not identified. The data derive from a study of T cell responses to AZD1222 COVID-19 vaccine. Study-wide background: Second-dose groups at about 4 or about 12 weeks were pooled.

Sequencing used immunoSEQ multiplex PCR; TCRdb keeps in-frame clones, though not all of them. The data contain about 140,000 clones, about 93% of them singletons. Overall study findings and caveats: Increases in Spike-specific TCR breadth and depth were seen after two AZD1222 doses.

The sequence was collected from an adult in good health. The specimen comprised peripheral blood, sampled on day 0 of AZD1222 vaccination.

This CDR3 reads CASSTSGAWTEAFF. The CDR3 bases are TGTGCCAGCAGTACCTCAGGGGCTTGGACTGAAGCTTTCTTT. The chain employs TRBV6-5 and TRBJ1-1; D might be TRBD1 (6 bases). The length of the CDR3 is 14 residues. The germline CDR1 and CDR2 sequences are MNHEY and SVGAGI. V was trimmed by 5 bases and J by 5 bases, leaving 15 bases between them.